The 9 T cell receptor beta chains given below trace back to one sample, sequenced in a study of blood T cell repertoires in COVID-19. The method was immunoSEQ multiplex PCR; TCRdb's version includes in-frame clones alone and lacks a portion of them. The sample shows under 200,000 clones, about four fifths of them seen only once. The sequencing sample was made of peripheral blood. These receptors originate from a man aged 70 or older who had recovered from COVID-19.

The CDR3 nucleotides are TGTGCCAGCAGTTTGGGGACAGGGAACTATGGCTACACCTTC. This translates into CASSLGTGNYGYTF. The chain has TRBV28 and TRBJ1-2; 9 positions agree with TRBD1. The CDR3 length is 14 residues. V shed 3 bases and J 2 bases; nucleotides not matched to a gene: 1. Per the germline V gene, CDR1 is MDHEN and CDR2 is SYDVKM.

The rearrangement uses TRBV10-2 and TRBJ2-7, with TRBD2 identical over 9 bases. Germline-derived CDR1 and CDR2 are WSHSY and SAAADI. Trimming took 7 bases from V and 3 from J; bases not matched to a gene: 7. CDR3 length: 14 amino acids. CDR3 sequence: CASTVSSGNYEQYF. CDR3 DNA sequence: TGCGCCAGCACCGTGTCTAGCGGGAACTACGAGCAGTACTTC.

This clone was counted between two and nine times. The chain has TRBV4-2 and TRBJ2-7; 7 positions match TRBD2. The CDR3 covers 16 residues. The J segment lost 4 bases and the V segment lost 1 base, leaving 10 bases of the junction unmatched. In germline, CDR1 is LGHNA, CDR2 YNFKEQ. As DNA, the CDR3 is TGTGCCAGCAGCCAAGTACGGGCTAGCGGTGAATACGAGCAGTACTTC. Protein sequence: CASSQVRASGEYEQYF.

This chain links TRBV5-1 with TRBJ1-1; TRBD1 might be the D (5 bases). The CDR3 consists of 15 residues. The germline CDR1 and CDR2 sequences are SGHRS and YFSETQ. The V and J ends lost 4 bases and 2 bases respectively, with 15 bases between them. CDR3: CASSPLWGVNTEAFF. CDR3 DNA sequence: TGCGCCAGCAGCCCCCTGTGGGGGGTAAACACTGAAGCTTTCTTT.

This clone has only a few counts. V gene TRBV3-1 (or the pseudogene TRBV3-2) combines with J gene TRBJ1-1; TRBD1 aligns across 9 bases. This CDR3 contains 19 residues. Per germline, CDR1 LGHDT and CDR2 YNNKEL (reference sequence). V lost 4 bases to trimming and J lost 0 bases; unmatched junction nucleotides: 15. Here the CDR3 DNA reads TGTGCCAGCAGCCGCGGGACAGGGAATAAGGGGATGCTGAACACTGAAGCTTTCTTT. Amino acids: CASSRGTGNKGMLNTEAFF.

The rearrangement links TRBV7-2 to TRBJ2-1; possibly TRBD1 for D (6 bases). From germline, CDR1 is SGHTA and CDR2 FQGNSA. This CDR3 contains 16 residues. V gave up 4 bases and J gave up 9 bases, with 22 bases separating them. CDR3 region: CASSSLGGLPNGEQFF. CDR3 DNA sequence: TGTGCCAGCAGCTCCCTAGGGGGTCTCCCCAACGGTGAGCAGTTCTTC.

This clone was counted only a few times. This chain uses TRBV10-1 with TRBJ2-7, with 9 bases identical to TRBD1. Germline-derived CDR1 and CDR2 are WNHNN and SYGVQD (reference sequence). With V trimmed by 2 bases and J by 0 bases, 11 bases remained unmatched. The CDR3 contains 18 residues. The CDR3 is CASSENSIRQGDSYEQYF. DNA of the CDR3: TGCGCCAGCAGTGAGAATTCCATTAGACAGGGGGACTCCTACGAGCAGTACTTC.

This clone was seen more than once but under ten times. V usage is TRBV27 and J usage is TRBJ2-7, with 12 bases fitting TRBD1. The CDR3 runs to 15 residues. CDR1 is MNHEY and CDR2 is SMNVEV in the germline V gene (reference sequence). V lost 6 bases and J lost 6; bases outside the gene matches: 9. The CDR3 spells CASRVPGTGGPEQYF. The CDR3 DNA follows: TGTGCCAGCAGGGTACCCGGGACAGGGGGCCCCGAGCAGTACTTC.

This chain uses TRBV19 with TRBJ1-2, with no clear D. This CDR3 contains 14 residues. Germline V gene sequence: CDR1 LNHDA, CDR2 SQIVND (reference sequence). V lost 3 bases, J lost 8 bases, and 16 bases lay in between. The CDR3, as DNA: TGTGCCAGTAGTATTACTATGGGAGAATGGGGCTACACCTTC. Residues: CASSITMGEWGYTF.